These T cell receptor beta chains were read from a single sample in a study of human T cells and chemical hapten exposure. A single record per CDR3 protein comes from TCRdb applying MiXCR to the RACE reads. The sample yields approximately 79,000 distinct CDR3 sequences, 8.6% seen once. The sample comprised whole blood. These receptors came from a male donor in good health. Some clones in this sample may be carry-over from other donors' samples. CDR3s include the opening cysteine and the closing phenylalanine or tryptophan. Fields, in order: clone size, D gene, V gene, J gene, CDR3 DNA, CDR3 protein. D genes are given only for firm matches. Some rows have no size entry. The others give once, few or many, or a class for an expanded clone.

few,TRBD1,TRBV15,TRBJ2-4,TGTGCCACCAGCAGAGATACCGGGACAGTGGCCAAAAACATTCAGTACTTC,CATSRDTGTVAKNIQYF
many,.,TRBV7-9,TRBJ1-5,TGTGCCAGCAGCTTGACGGATAGCAATCAGCCCCAGCATTTT,CASSLTDSNQPQHF
.,.,TRBV12-3/TRBV12-4,TRBJ2-1,TGTGCCAGCAGTTTACAAGGGGGAACCTACAATGAGCAGTTCTTC,CASSLQGGTYNEQFF
few,TRBD1,TRBV7-8,TRBJ1-5,TGTGCCAGCAGCTTAGGACCGACAGGACAGGGGTCGGGGCAGCCCCAGCATTTT,CASSLGPTGQGSGQPQHF
.,TRBD1,TRBV6-1,TRBJ2-7,TGTGCCAGCAGTGCCCAGGGGGCCGGGGTTGACGAGCAGTACTTC,CASSAQGAGVDEQYF
many,.,TRBV12-3/TRBV12-4,TRBJ2-3,TGTGCCAGCAGCCCGCCCTGGGGGGCAGATACGCAGTATTTT,CASSPPWGADTQYF
few,.,TRBV12-3/TRBV12-4,TRBJ1-3,TGTGCCAGCAATGGGCTTGGAAACACCATATATTTT,CASNGLGNTIYF
.,.,TRBV29-1,TRBJ1-5,TGCAGCGTTGGGGATAGCAATCAGCCCCAGCATTTT,CSVGDSNQPQHF
many,.,TRBV29-1,TRBJ1-1,TGCAGCGTTGAATTACAGGGCGCTTGGACTGAAGCTTTCTTT,CSVELQGAWTEAFF
few,TRBD1,TRBV28,TRBJ2-5,TGTGCCAGCAGTTCCCGGGACAGAAACTACCAAGAGACCCAGTACTTC,CASSSRDRNYQETQYF
few,.,TRBV20-1,TRBJ2-7,TGCAGTGCTAGTCAAGAAGACAGGAGCTCCTACGAGCAGTACTTC,CSASQEDRSSYEQYF
few,.,TRBV2,TRBJ1-1,TGTGCCAGCCAACGGGGGCCGGGGACTGAAGCTTTCTTT,CASQRGPGTEAFF
many,TRBD1,TRBV27,TRBJ1-2,TGTGCCAGCAGTTTATCGGTACAGGGGGCGCAGGGCTATGGCTACACCTTC,CASSLSVQGAQGYGYTF
.,.,TRBV20-1,TRBJ2-7,TGCAGTGCTAGAGCCCCTTCGTCGAGCCGTAGCTCCTACGAGCAGTACTTC,CSARAPSSSRSSYEQYF
.,.,TRBV12-3/TRBV12-4,TRBJ1-5,TGTGCCAGCAGTTTATGGGGGGCGCAGAATCAGCCCCAGCATTTT,CASSLWGAQNQPQHF
many,.,TRBV7-2,TRBJ2-3,TGTGCCAGCAGCTTAGTAGTGGCAGATACGCAGTATTTT,CASSLVVADTQYF
.,.,TRBV6-5,TRBJ2-1,TGTGCCAGCAGACAGGGAGGCAATGAGCAGTTCTTC,CASRQGGNEQFF
few,.,TRBV29-1,TRBJ1-1,TGCAGCGTTCATGGGATGAACACTGAAGCTTTCTTT,CSVHGMNTEAFF